These 19 T cell receptor beta chains came from one sample sequenced in a study of blood T cell repertoires in COVID-19 (dated by TCRdb to 2020 to 2022). The library was generated by the immunoSEQ multiplex PCR assay. TCRdb retrieved this table from immuneACCESS and kept in-frame rearrangements only. Not all clones are present; in checked studies, unresolved V genes account for under half, and no reason is known for the remainder. The sample table holds fewer than 400,000 clones, of which roughly 90% were seen once. The ten most abundant clones make up approximately 9% of the sample. The material sequenced was PBMCs or T cells enriched from blood (not recorded which). These receptors all stem from a woman aged 18-30 years who had recovered from COVID-19.

The chain couples TRBV7-8 to TRBJ1-2; D is unclear. From germline, CDR1 is SGHVS and CDR2 FQNEAQ. V lost 2 bases and J 3 bases, leaving 16 bases between the germline ends. The CDR3 is made up of 16 amino acids. The CDR3, as DNA: TGTGCCAGCAGCTTATTCCGGGGTCGGCCCCACTATGGCTACACCTTC. This encodes CASSLFRGRPHYGYTF. The full variable domain, in which reference TRBV7-8 and TRBJ1-2 provide the parts outside the CDR3, is GAGVSQSPRYKVAKRGQDVALRCDPISGHVSLFWYQQALGQGPEFLTYFQNEAQLDKSGLPSDRFFAERPEGSVSTLKIQRTQQEDSAVYLCASSLFRGRPHYGYTFGSGTRLTVV.

The chain couples TRBV9 to TRBJ2-2, with 9 bases matching TRBD2. Unmatched junction bases numbered 6, after V lost 3 bases and J lost 3 bases. The CDR3 loop spans 16 amino acids. Germline CDR1 SGDLS, CDR2 YYNGEE. This CDR3 reads CASSARLAADTGELFF. Written as DNA, the CDR3 is TGTGCCAGCAGCGCTAGACTAGCGGCTGACACCGGGGAGCTGTTTTTT.

This clone was seen a single time. Here the CDR3 reads CATSDPRGTSGDIQETQYF. CDR3 nucleotides: TGTGCCACCAGTGATCCCCGGGGGACTAGCGGGGATATACAAGAGACCCAGTACTTC. The V and J genes are TRBV24-1 and TRBJ2-5, with 13 positions matching TRBD2. V shed 3 bases, J shed 2 bases, and the junction held 11 bases outside the gene matches. This CDR3 region has 19 residues. Looked up from germline, CDR1 is KGHDR and CDR2 is SFDVKD.

J is TRBJ1-3 and V is TRBV7-2; TRBD1 matches 8 bases. Germline trimming cut 8 bases from V and 2 bases from J; bases unmatched to any gene: 11. This CDR3 has 16 residues. Germline V gives CDR1 SGHTA, CDR2 FQGNSA. CDR3 bases: TGTGCCAGCTACCCAGGGGGCAGGGGGACTGGAAACACCATATATTTT. The encoded protein is CASYPGGRGTGNTIYF.

The chain recombines TRBV19 with TRBJ2-7, with 7 nucleotides matching TRBD1. J was trimmed by 3 bases and V by 3 bases; bases with no gene match: 2. Looked up from germline, CDR1 is LNHDA and CDR2 is SQIVND (reference sequence). The CDR3 has 13 residues. The CDR3 spells CASSINRGYEQYF. In DNA form, the CDR3 reads TGTGCCAGTAGTATCAACAGGGGCTACGAGCAGTACTTC.

This clone was seen once. The chain recombines TRBV29-1 with TRBJ2-2; 7 nucleotides match TRBD2. Per the germline V gene, CDR1 is SQVTM and CDR2 is ANQGSEA. The CDR3 is made up of 13 amino acids. V shed 2 bases, J shed 5 bases, and the junction held 2 bases outside the gene matches. CDR3 nucleotides: TGCAGCGTTGAACAGGGAGGGACCGGGGAGCTGTTTTTT. This encodes CSVEQGGTGELFF.

V and J are TRBV7-2 and TRBJ2-5; possibly TRBD2 for D (6 bases). This CDR3 is 17 amino acids long. V was trimmed by 5 bases and J by 5 bases, leaving 24 bases between them. CDR1 is SGHTA, CDR2 FQGNSA, per germline. The CDR3 DNA reads as TGTGCCAGCAGCCCGAGGGAAGGCGGGGACCTAGGGGAGACCCAGTACTTC. Its protein product is CASSPREGGDLGETQYF.

The V gene is TRBV10-3, the J gene TRBJ2-2; possible D gene TRBD2, 5 bases. V gave up 8 bases and J gave up 6 bases, with 7 bases separating them. Looked up from germline, CDR1 is ENHRY and CDR2 is SYGVKD. The CDR3 length is 11 residues. CDR3 DNA sequence: TGTGCCATCGCCGGGGCCGGGGAGCTGTTTTTT. Translating it yields CAIAGAGELFF.

This clone was counted many times. In the same sample, other DNA sequences code for this CDR3. This chain uses TRBV27 with TRBJ1-1; D unresolved. The CDR3 covers 13 residues. Trimming cost V 0 bases and J 5 bases, with 7 bases left between them. CDR1 MNHEY and CDR2 SMNVEV come from the germline V gene (reference sequence). The CDR3 reads CASSLSTGTEAFF. CDR3 nucleotide sequence: TGTGCCAGCAGTTTATCAACGGGGACTGAAGCTTTCTTT.

J is TRBJ1-4 and V is TRBV5-4; D unclear. The CDR3 runs to 18 residues. The V and J ends lost 4 bases and 7 bases respectively, with 26 bases between them. Germline-derived CDR1 and CDR2 are SGHNT and YYREEE (reference sequence). The CDR3 nucleotides are TGTGCCAGCAGCCACGCCCCACCCACAGATAGTAAGTGTGAAAAACTGTTTTTT. Its translation is CASSHAPPTDSKCEKLFF.

The chain is built from TRBV6-6 and TRBJ2-5, with a tentative D call TRBD2 (6 bases). The CDR3 is 14 amino acids. CDR1 and CDR2 (germline): MNHNY, SVGAGI (reference sequence). V lost 2 bases and J 5 bases, leaving 12 bases between the germline ends. CDR3 nucleotides: TGTGCCAGCAGTTACGGCGCGGCGGGGGAGACCCAGTACTTC. As protein: CASSYGAAGETQYF.

The chain has TRBV14 and TRBJ2-4; TRBD1 aligns across 9 bases. With 2 bases clipped from V and 1 base from J, the junction kept 18 bases outside the gene matches. The CDR3 sequence is 21 residues long. CDR1 SGHDN and CDR2 FVKESK come from the germline V gene. The CDR3 DNA reads TGTGCCAGCAGCCAAATATGGAATACAGGGGGCGCAAATACGGCCAAAAACATTCAGTACTTC. Translated: CASSQIWNTGGANTAKNIQYF.

The CDR3 nucleotides are TGTGCCAGCAGTGAAGCGCGCCAGGGTGAAAAACTGTTTTTT. It codes for CASSEARQGEKLFF. This chain joins TRBV6-1 and TRBJ1-4; D is perhaps TRBD1 (5 bases). V was trimmed by 0 bases and J by 7 bases, leaving 9 bases between them. In germline, CDR1 is MNHNS, CDR2 SASEGT. The CDR3 runs 14 residues.

This chain uses TRBV29-1 with TRBJ2-3, with a tentative D call TRBD2 (6 bases). Germline CDR1 is SQVTM and CDR2 is ANQGSEA. Trimming took 6 bases from V and 7 from J, leaving 17 bases between them. This CDR3 has 13 residues. The CDR3 is CSVETSYGNTQYF. CDR3 nucleotides: TGCAGCGTCGAGACTAGTTATGGGAATACGCAGTATTTT.

The V gene is TRBV25-1, the J gene TRBJ1-6; weak D call: TRBD1 (6 bases). The CDR3 extends over 15 amino acids. With 6 bases removed from V and 9 bases from J, the gap between germline ends came to 18 bases. Germline assignment: CDR1 MGHDK and CDR2 SYGVNS. The CDR3 DNA sequence: TGTGCCAGCAGAGCCGGGGACACATCAAGTTCACCCCTCCACTTT. This encodes CASRAGDTSSSPLHF.

The chain recombines TRBV25-1 with TRBJ1-1; a possible D gene is TRBD1 (5 bases). The length of the CDR3 is 12 residues. The V gene's germline CDR1 is MGHDK and CDR2 SYGVNS. Trimming shortened V by 6 bases and J by 7 bases, and 12 bases separated the two germline ends. The DNA for the CDR3 is TGTGCCAGCAGAACCCCCGGGGGTGAAGCTTTCTTT. Translation gives CASRTPGGEAFF.

The chain combines TRBV4-3 with TRBJ1-1; 9 nucleotides align to TRBD1. CDR3 length: 14 amino acids. Germline CDR1 reads LGHNA; CDR2 reads YSLEER. V was pared by 6 bases and J by 6 bases, with 8 bases of the junction left unmatched. CDR3 sequence: CASRDRGVGAEAFF. As DNA, the CDR3 is TGCGCCAGCAGGGACAGGGGAGTAGGGGCTGAAGCTTTCTTT.

Written as DNA, the CDR3 is TGCAGTGCCCAGGGACACCTTGAAGCTTTCTTT. Residues: CSAQGHLEAFF. The V and J genes are TRBV20-1 and TRBJ1-1; a possible D gene is TRBD1 (6 bases). CDR1 DFQATT and CDR2 SNEGSKA come from the germline V gene (reference sequence). This CDR3 spans 11 amino acids. V lost 6 bases and J lost 7, with 12 bases in between.

The chain uses TRBV7-3 and TRBJ2-2, with D possibly TRBD2 on 7 matching bases. Trimming left V 2 bases short and J 6 bases short, with 22 bases between. Per the germline V gene, CDR1 is SGHTA and CDR2 is FQGTGA. The CDR3 sequence is 18 residues long. Written as DNA, the CDR3 is TGTGCCAGCAGCTTAGTTAGTCGGGGGGCCCAATTCGCCGGGGAGCTGTTTTTT. Residues: CASSLVSRGAQFAGELFF.